The 2 T cell receptor beta chains below all came from one sample that was sequenced in a study of cytomegalovirus exposure and HLA in healthy donors. The PCR was carried out with 60 Vbeta primers and 13 Jbeta primers. Data came from immunoSEQ multiplex PCR; TCRdb stores just in-frame clones and leaves some out. The sample yields 150,000 to 200,000 clones, roughly 72% seen once. Material: PBMCs. The receptors shown here come from a woman younger than 45 in good health and CMV-seropositive.

J is TRBJ2-1 and V is TRBV4-1; possible D gene TRBD2, 5 bases. The ends were cut back, 0 bases at V and 6 bases at J, with 12 bases in the middle. Germline V gene sequence: CDR1 MGHRA, CDR2 YSYEKL. The CDR3 sequence is 15 residues long. The CDR3 DNA follows: TGCGCCAGCAGCCAAGATCTAGCCACAGCCAATGAGCAGTTCTTC. Translating it yields CASSQDLATANEQFF.

This clone showed up just a few times. The rearrangement links TRBV5-1 to TRBJ1-5, with TRBD1 as a possible D gene (5 bases). V was cut by 0 bases and J by 3 bases, with 7 bases left in between. CDR1 SGHRS and CDR2 YFSETQ come from the germline V gene. CDR3 length: 14 residues. CDR3 sequence: CASSLGQNNQPQHF. DNA of the CDR3: TGCGCCAGCAGCTTGGGACAGAACAATCAGCCCCAGCATTTT.